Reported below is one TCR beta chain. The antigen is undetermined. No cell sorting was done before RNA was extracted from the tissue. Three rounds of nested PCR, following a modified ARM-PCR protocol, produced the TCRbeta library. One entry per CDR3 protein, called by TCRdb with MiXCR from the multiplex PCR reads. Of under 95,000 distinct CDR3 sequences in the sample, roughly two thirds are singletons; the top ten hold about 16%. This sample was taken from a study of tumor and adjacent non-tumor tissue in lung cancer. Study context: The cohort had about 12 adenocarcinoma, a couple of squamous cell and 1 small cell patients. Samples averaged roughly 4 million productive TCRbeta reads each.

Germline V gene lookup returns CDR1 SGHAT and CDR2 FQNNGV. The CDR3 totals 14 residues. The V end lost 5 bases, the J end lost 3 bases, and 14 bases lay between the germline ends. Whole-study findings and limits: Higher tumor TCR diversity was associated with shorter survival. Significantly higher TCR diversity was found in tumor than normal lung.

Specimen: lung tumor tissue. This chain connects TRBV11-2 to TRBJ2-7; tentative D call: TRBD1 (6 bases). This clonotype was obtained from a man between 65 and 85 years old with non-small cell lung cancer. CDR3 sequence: CASSPRIGGYEQYF. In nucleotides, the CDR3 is TGTGCCAGCAGCCCAAGGATAGGGGGCTACGAGCAGTACTTC.